The table lists the clone carrying this TCR beta chain with many counts. This specimen comes from a study of response to subunit inactivated influenza vaccine. V shed 2 bases and J shed 2 bases, with 10 bases lying between them. The CDR3 has 14 residues. CDR1 and CDR2 (germline): SGDLS, YYNGEE. TCRdb fed the RT-PCR reads into MiXCR, producing one record per CDR3 protein. Of about 780,000 distinct CDR3 sequences in the sample, around 20% are singletons; the top ten hold around 9.9%. This receptor was identified in a middle-aged man who received an inactivated influenza vaccine. The specimen comprised PBMCs from blood, sampled around 5 days after vaccination. The genes are TRBV9 and TRBJ2-5; D unresolved. This CDR3 reads CASSVGDGQETQYF. The CDR3 nucleotides read TGTGCCAGCAGCGTTGGTGATGGGCAAGAGACCCAGTACTTC.